A selection of T cell receptor beta chains follows, all from one sample in a study of tumor T cells in aggressive B-cell lymphoma. The repertoire was sequenced with immunoSEQ multiplex PCR; TCRdb's copy has only in-frame clones and lacks some. This sample has roughly 10,000 clones, with about 82% found just once. What was sequenced was tumor tissue. The receptors originated from an adult with diffuse large B cell lymphoma. CDR3s include the opening cysteine and the closing phenylalanine or tryptophan. D genes are given only for firm matches. Expanded clones are given a class, and other clones once, few, many or no size at all.

D: -
J: TRBJ2-4
V: TRBV2
size: -
DNA: TGTGCCAGCAATCCAGGGCCCGGCATTCAGTACTTC
CDR3: CASNPGPGIQYF

D: -
J: TRBJ1-2
V: TRBV5-1
size: once
DNA: TGCGCCAGCAGCTTGGCGTCTGACTATGGCTACACCTTC
CDR3: CASSLASDYGYTF

D: -
J: TRBJ2-7
V: TRBV7-6
size: few
DNA: TGTGCCAGCAGCTGGTCACAAAGTTCCTACGAGCAGTACTTC
CDR3: CASSWSQSSYEQYF

D: -
J: TRBJ2-5
V: TRBV28
size: -
DNA: TGTGCCAGCAGTTTAAGGGACAAGGCGATAAAAGAGACCCAGTACTTC
CDR3: CASSLRDKAIKETQYF

D: TRBD2
J: TRBJ2-7
V: TRBV7-2
size: -
DNA: TGTGCCAGCAGCTTAGCCGGGACTAGGGGCTACGAGCAGTACTTC
CDR3: CASSLAGTRGYEQYF

D: TRBD2
J: TRBJ2-2
V: TRBV6-1
size: once
DNA: TGTGCCAGCAGAGCGGGAGTCGGGGAGCTGTTTTTT
CDR3: CASRAGVGELFF

D: TRBD2
J: TRBJ2-7
V: TRBV7-2
size: -
DNA: TGTGCCAGCAGCCTACTAGCGGGAGGATTCTACGAGCAGTACTTC
CDR3: CASSLLAGGFYEQYF

D: TRBD1
J: TRBJ2-2
V: TRBV18
size: -
DNA: TGTGCCAGCTCACCACGGCCCCCGGGACAGGGAAACACCGGGGAGCTGTTTTTT
CDR3: CASSPRPPGQGNTGELFF

D: TRBD2
J: TRBJ2-1
V: TRBV4-2
size: -
DNA: TGTGCCAGCAGCCAAGGTGCCGCTGGACTAGCGGGATGGGAGCAGTTCTTC
CDR3: CASSQGAAGLAGWEQFF

D: -
J: TRBJ1-1
V: TRBV11-2
size: -
DNA: TGTGCCAGCAGCCCTCAGGGTTACACTGAAGCTTTCTTT
CDR3: CASSPQGYTEAFF

D: -
J: TRBJ1-5
V: TRBV28
size: -
DNA: TGTGCCAGCACAGGGAACAATCAGCCCCAGCATTTT
CDR3: CASTGNNQPQHF

D: -
J: TRBJ2-3
V: TRBV7-3
size: few
DNA: TGTGCCAGCAGCCAAGGACTGGAGTGGAGCACAGATACGCAGTATTTT
CDR3: CASSQGLEWSTDTQYF

D: TRBD2
J: TRBJ2-1
V: TRBV19
size: -
DNA: TGTGCCAGTACGACTCGACGGGGACTAGCGACTGAGCAGTTCTTC
CDR3: CASTTRRGLATEQFF

D: -
J: TRBJ1-2
V: TRBV10-3
size: -
DNA: TGTGCCATCAGTGAGCCGGGCTATGGCTACACCTTC
CDR3: CAISEPGYGYTF

D: TRBD1
J: TRBJ1-1
V: TRBV14
size: -
DNA: TGTGCCAGCAGCCAGCGGAGGGGGCGGAGTGCTTTCTTT
CDR3: CASSQRRGRSAFF

D: -
J: TRBJ2-3
V: TRBV10-1
size: -
DNA: TGCGCCAGCAGCTCCGGGAACACAGATACGCAGTATTTT
CDR3: CASSSGNTDTQYF

D: -
J: TRBJ2-5
V: TRBV5-6
size: -
DNA: TGTGCCAGCAGCTTGGCTGAGACCCAGTACTTC
CDR3: CASSLAETQYF

D: TRBD1
J: TRBJ1-3
V: TRBV7-6
size: -
DNA: TGTGCCAGCAGCAGATCCGGGACAGCCTCCGGAAACACCATATATTTT
CDR3: CASSRSGTASGNTIYF

D: -
J: TRBJ1-3
V: TRBV6-5
size: -
DNA: TGTGCCAGCAGTTCGCCCCGAGCCTCTGGAAACACCATATATTTT
CDR3: CASSSPRASGNTIYF

D: -
J: TRBJ1-5
V: TRBV19
size: -
DNA: TGTGCCAGTAGTATAGTTTCCAGGGGACATCAGCCCCAGCATTTT
CDR3: CASSIVSRGHQPQHF

D: TRBD2
J: TRBJ2-2
V: TRBV30
size: -
DNA: TGTGCCTGGCTAAATACGACTAGCGGGAGGATTGGCACCGGAGAGCTGTTTTTT
CDR3: CAWLNTTSGRIGTGELFF

D: -
J: TRBJ2-7
V: TRBV5-6
size: -
DNA: TGTGCCAGCCAAAAACAGGGCTACGAGCAGTACTTC
CDR3: CASQKQGYEQYF

D: -
J: TRBJ2-2
V: TRBV5-1
size: once
DNA: TGCGCCAGCAGCTCAGGGTACACCGGGGAGCTGTTTTTT
CDR3: CASSSGYTGELFF

D: TRBD2
J: TRBJ2-2
V: TRBV6-4
size: -
DNA: TGTGCCAGTCAGCGACTAGCGGGGAACACCGGGGAGCTGTTTTTT
CDR3: CASQRLAGNTGELFF

D: -
J: TRBJ2-7
V: TRBV5-6
size: -
DNA: TGTGCCAGCAGCTCCCCGCAGGGTAGTTACGAGCAGTACTTC
CDR3: CASSSPQGSYEQYF

D: TRBD2
J: TRBJ2-1
V: TRBV7-9
size: once
DNA: TGTGCCAGCAGCTTCTCGCTAGCGGGAGCCAATGAGCAGTTCTTC
CDR3: CASSFSLAGANEQFF

D: -
J: TRBJ2-2
V: TRBV7-9
size: -
DNA: TGTGCCAGCAGCTTAGGCGGACAAACCGGGGAGCTGTTTTTT
CDR3: CASSLGGQTGELFF

D: TRBD1
J: TRBJ1-2
V: TRBV5-6
size: -
DNA: TGTGCCAGCAGCTTTCGTGTAGGGGGCTATCAGGGCTACACCTTC
CDR3: CASSFRVGGYQGYTF

D: -
J: TRBJ2-6
V: TRBV5-8
size: -
DNA: TGTGCCAGCAGCTTCCCGGTTGGGGCCAACGTCCTGACTTTC
CDR3: CASSFPVGANVLTF

D: TRBD2
J: TRBJ2-3
V: TRBV11-2
size: -
DNA: TGTGCCAGCAGCTTAGCTCTAGCGGGGGAAGGAGATACGCAGTATTTT
CDR3: CASSLALAGEGDTQYF

D: -
J: TRBJ2-1
V: TRBV4-3
size: -
DNA: TGCGCCAGCAGCCAACGGGTCAATGAGCAGTTCTTC
CDR3: CASSQRVNEQFF

D: TRBD1
J: TRBJ2-3
V: TRBV2
size: -
DNA: TGTGCCAGCAGTGCTACCGGGACAGTTAAAGATACGCAGTATTTT
CDR3: CASSATGTVKDTQYF

D: TRBD2
J: TRBJ2-2
V: TRBV5-4
size: -
DNA: TGTGCCAGCACCAGGACTAGCGGGAGTTCTGGCGGGGAGCTGTTTTTT
CDR3: CASTRTSGSSGGELFF

D: -
J: TRBJ2-3
V: TRBV7-3
size: -
DNA: TGTGCCAGCAGGCTTACTACGACAGATACGCAGTATTTT
CDR3: CASRLTTTDTQYF

D: -
J: TRBJ1-1
V: TRBV30
size: once
DNA: TGTGCCTGCCCCCTAGGGGCCGGTAGCACTGAAGCTTTCTTT
CDR3: CACPLGAGSTEAFF

D: -
J: TRBJ2-1
V: TRBV14
size: -
DNA: TGTGCCAGCAGCCAAGGAACTATGCGCGGCAGTTACAATGAGCAGTTCTTC
CDR3: CASSQGTMRGSYNEQFF

D: -
J: TRBJ2-7
V: TRBV5-1
size: -
DNA: TGCGCCAGCAGCTCCGAAAGCTTTTACGAGCAGTACTTC
CDR3: CASSSESFYEQYF

D: -
J: TRBJ1-2
V: TRBV27
size: few
DNA: TGTGCCATAGATTACACGACAGGTCCGAATGGCTACACCTTC
CDR3: CAIDYTTGPNGYTF

D: TRBD2
J: TRBJ2-1
V: TRBV4-1
size: once
DNA: TGCGCCAGCAGCCAAGGCCTAGCGGGATCCTACAATGAGCAGTTCTTC
CDR3: CASSQGLAGSYNEQFF

D: -
J: TRBJ1-1
V: TRBV2
size: -
DNA: TGTGCCACCGCGCTTAGAGCTGAAGCTTTCTTT
CDR3: CATALRAEAFF

D: -
J: TRBJ2-3
V: TRBV7-8
size: -
DNA: TGTGCCAGCAGCCGGAGGGGCTCTAACACAGATACGCAGTATTTT
CDR3: CASSRRGSNTDTQYF

D: -
J: TRBJ2-7
V: TRBV5-8
size: -
DNA: TGTGCCAGCAGTTTGGAGGGGATGAGCTTCTACGAGCAGTACTTC
CDR3: CASSLEGMSFYEQYF

D: TRBD1
J: TRBJ1-2
V: TRBV5-6
size: -
DNA: TGTGCCAGCAGCGGGGACAGGGGTTTGGGTGGCTACACCTTC
CDR3: CASSGDRGLGGYTF

D: -
J: TRBJ1-1
V: TRBV6-5
size: -
DNA: TGTGCCAGCAGTTACTCTGGGGGAGGCACTGAAGCTTTCTTT
CDR3: CASSYSGGGTEAFF

D: -
J: TRBJ1-4
V: TRBV28
size: -
DNA: TGTGCCAGCAGTAGACACAGGGAAACTAATGAAAAACTGTTTTTT
CDR3: CASSRHRETNEKLFF

D: -
J: TRBJ1-2
V: TRBV27
size: -
DNA: TGTGCCAGCGGGGCGAGGAACTATGGCTACACCTTC
CDR3: CASGARNYGYTF

D: TRBD2
J: TRBJ2-4
V: TRBV11-2
size: -
DNA: TGTGCCAGCAGCTTAGACCCGGGGGGGGGAAACATTCAGTACTTC
CDR3: CASSLDPGGGNIQYF

D: -
J: TRBJ1-4
V: TRBV2
size: -
DNA: TGTGCCAGCAGTGTGGAGAAAGCCGAAAAACTGTTTTTT
CDR3: CASSVEKAEKLFF

D: -
J: TRBJ1-2
V: TRBV4-2
size: -
DNA: TGTGCCAGCAGCCAAGATACCCGGGGTCTCTATGGCTACACCTTC
CDR3: CASSQDTRGLYGYTF

D: -
J: TRBJ1-4
V: TRBV19
size: -
DNA: TGTGCCAGTAGCTTACAGAGGGCGAAGGGAGAAAAACTGTTTTTT
CDR3: CASSLQRAKGEKLFF

D: TRBD1
J: TRBJ2-7
V: TRBV27
size: -
DNA: TGTGCCAGCAGTCTTATAAGGACCGGGACAGGGGTGGTGCAGTACTTC
CDR3: CASSLIRTGTGVVQYF

D: TRBD1
J: TRBJ1-4
V: TRBV19
size: few
DNA: TGTGCCAGTAGTATTGGGACAGTACGAGAAAAACTGTTTTTT
CDR3: CASSIGTVREKLFF

D: TRBD1
J: TRBJ1-1
V: TRBV18
size: -
DNA: TGTGCCAGCTCATCGAATACAGGGGTCGCTGAAGCTTTCTTT
CDR3: CASSSNTGVAEAFF